The source of this T cell receptor (beta chain) is a study of post-analysis software for immune sequencing data. Broader study findings: Controls showed lower frequencies than patients for several TRBV segments, and TRBV5-6, TRBV5-1 and TRBV20-1 were among these. F measure clustering grouped samples strongly by preparation batch.

This clonotype has just a few counts. Antigen: not known. Prepared TCR beta cDNA libraries contained unique molecular identifiers. MiXCR was run by TCRdb on the PCR reads, yielding one entry per CDR3 protein. Of a few hundred thousand distinct CDR3 sequences listed, less than 40% are singletons. This CDR3 spans 14 amino acids. CDR1 and CDR2 (germline): SGHRS, YFSETQ. With V trimmed by 5 bases and J by 4 bases, 6 bases remained unmatched. This receptor was obtained from a girl under 18 with multiple sclerosis. The sample consisted of blood. The chain links TRBV5-1 to TRBJ1-2; 9 bases match TRBD1. CDR3 sequence: CASSPGQGFYGYTF. The CDR3 nucleotides are TGCGCCAGCAGTCCGGGACAGGGATTCTATGGCTACACCTTC.